This T cell receptor (beta chain) was recorded in a study of blood T cell repertoires in COVID-19. In the study overall: Some COVID-19 samples were acute and others convalescent; all came from the United States, Italy and Spain.

Profiled with immunoSEQ multiplex PCR; TCRdb holds only in-frame clones, not every one. This sample has some 460,000 clones, with nearly 90% found just once. The CDR3 runs 13 residues. The V and J ends lost 6 bases and 8 bases respectively, with 13 bases between them. The specimen was PBMCs or T cells enriched from blood (not recorded which). The chain links TRBV12-3 or TRBV12-4 to TRBJ1-4; the D gene is possibly TRBD1 (6 bases). This TCR was recovered from a woman between 18 and 29 years old with acute COVID-19. The CDR3 loop reads CASRFSGGEKLFF. The CDR3, as DNA: TGTGCCAGCAGATTCTCTGGGGGCGAAAAACTGTTTTTT.